This is a list of T cell receptor beta chains from one sample in a study of regulatory T cells in long-lasting Graves disease. TCRdb reprocessed the multiplex PCR reads via MiXCR and lists one record per CDR3 protein. The table shows around 400,000 distinct CDR3 sequences, with about 21% occurring only once. The sample here was peripheral blood mononuclear cells (PBMCs), taken when the disease was refractory, from a patient treated with antithyroid drugs. These receptors were obtained from a female donor with Graves disease. CDR3s include the opening cysteine and the closing phenylalanine or tryptophan. D genes are given only for firm matches. Size is omitted from some rows. Given values are once, few, many or a class for expanded clones.

clone_size | j_call | cdr3_length | v_call | d_call | cdr3_aa | cdr3_nt
many | TRBJ2-7 | 15 | TRBV28 | NA | CASSPLDSVSYEQYF | TGTGCCAGCAGTCCTCTCGACAGTGTCTCCTACGAGCAGTACTTC
NA | TRBJ2-3 | 16 | TRBV5-1 | NA | CASSQSGRISTDTQYF | TGCGCCAGCAGCCAGAGCGGGCGGATAAGCACAGATACGCAGTATTTT
many | TRBJ1-1 | 13 | TRBV11-2 | NA | CASSLGAAYEAFF | TGTGCCAGCAGCTTAGGGGCAGCTTATGAAGCTTTCTTT
few | TRBJ2-6 | 12 | TRBV10-3 | NA | CAISVTSNVLTF | TGTGCCATCAGTGTAACGTCCAACGTCCTGACTTTC
NA | TRBJ2-7 | 12 | TRBV5-8 | NA | CASSWGNRGQYF | TGTGCCAGCAGCTGGGGGAACCGAGGACAGTACTTC
many | TRBJ1-1 | 13 | TRBV28 | NA | CASKSGQHTEAFF | TGTGCCAGCAAGTCCGGACAGCACACTGAAGCTTTCTTT
few | TRBJ1-5 | 14 | TRBV20-1 | TRBD1 | CSAAGTGENQPQHF | TGCAGTGCGGCCGGGACAGGGGAAAATCAGCCCCAGCATTTT
NA | TRBJ2-7 | 16 | TRBV27 | TRBD2 | CASSPLTSGSSYEQYF | TGTGCCAGCAGTCCCCTGACTAGCGGTAGCTCCTACGAGCAGTACTTC
few | TRBJ1-5 | 15 | TRBV20-1 | NA | CSARAQGSGNQPQHF | TGCAGTGCTAGAGCACAGGGATCGGGCAATCAGCCCCAGCATTTT
many | TRBJ2-7 | 13 | TRBV28 | NA | CASSHFGTTEQYF | TGTGCCAGCAGTCACTTTGGGACGACCGAGCAGTACTTC
many | TRBJ1-5 | 15 | TRBV28 | NA | CASSLGVSSNQPQHF | TGTGCCAGCAGTTTAGGTGTCAGTAGCAATCAGCCCCAGCATTTT
many | TRBJ1-2 | 14 | TRBV12-3/TRBV12-4 | TRBD1 | CASEGTGPGWGYTF | TGTGCCAGCGAAGGGACAGGGCCGGGGTGGGGCTACACCTTC
many | TRBJ2-7 | 16 | TRBV7-3 | NA | CASSPGPGSMRYEQYF | TGTGCCAGCAGTCCAGGGCCGGGATCTATGAGATACGAGCAGTACTTC
few | TRBJ2-5 | 14 | TRBV5-8 | TRBD1 | CASSGTGFWETQYF | TGTGCCAGCTCCGGGACAGGGTTTTGGGAGACCCAGTACTTC
NA | TRBJ2-7 | 13 | TRBV6-1 | NA | CASITLEPYEQYF | TGTGCCAGTATCACCTTAGAGCCGTACGAGCAGTACTTC
NA | TRBJ1-1 | 12 | TRBV20-1 | NA | CSARPGDRQAFF | TGCAGTGCTAGGCCTGGGGACCGTCAAGCTTTCTTT
many | TRBJ2-5 | 15 | TRBV28 | TRBD1 | CASSPRDRGQETQYF | TGTGCCAGCAGTCCCCGGGACAGGGGACAAGAGACCCAGTACTTC
few | TRBJ1-4 | 15 | TRBV29-1 | NA | CSALKQGREFEKLFF | TGCAGCGCTTTAAAACAGGGACGGGAGTTTGAAAAACTGTTTTTT
NA | TRBJ2-7 | 12 | TRBV5-8 | NA | CASSAYSSEQYF | TGTGCCAGCAGCGCATACTCTAGCGAGCAGTACTTC
few | TRBJ2-7 | 13 | TRBV20-1 | TRBD2 | CSAPGLAGHEQYF | TGCAGTGCTCCGGGACTAGCGGGACACGAGCAGTACTTC
NA | TRBJ2-5 | 13 | TRBV14 | NA | CASSPRIRETQYF | TGTGCCAGCAGCCCTAGAATTCGAGAGACCCAGTACTTC
many | TRBJ2-2 | 14 | TRBV5-1 | NA | CASRPASNTGELFF | TGCGCCAGTCGGCCTGCCTCGAACACCGGGGAGCTGTTTTTT
few | TRBJ2-7 | 15 | TRBV3-1 | NA | CASSQESGGTYEQYF | TGTGCCAGCAGCCAGGAGAGTGGCGGGACCTACGAGCAGTACTTC
NA | TRBJ1-1 | 14 | TRBV3-1 | NA | CASSLSTGSTEAFF | TGTGCCAGCAGCCTCAGTACAGGAAGCACTGAAGCTTTCTTT
NA | TRBJ2-5 | 14 | TRBV18 | NA | CASSPLSREETQYF | TGTGCCAGCTCACCTCTCTCCAGAGAAGAGACCCAGTACTTC
many | TRBJ1-2 | 14 | TRBV28 | NA | CASTLLGGRHGYTF | TGTGCCAGCACCCTCCTCGGGGGGCGCCATGGCTACACCTTC
once | TRBJ2-4 | 17 | TRBV19 | TRBD1 | CASSIVPSGDRGNIQYF | TGTGCCAGTAGTATAGTACCGTCCGGGGACAGGGGGAACATTCAGTACTTC
many | TRBJ2-2 | 17 | TRBV2 | TRBD2 | CASSESWAGGPAGELFF | TGTGCCAGCAGTGAAAGCTGGGCGGGAGGGCCCGCCGGGGAGCTGTTTTTT
NA | TRBJ2-7 | 14 | TRBV15 | TRBD1 | CATSRDRVSYEQYF | TGTGCCACCAGCAGGGACAGGGTCTCCTACGAGCAGTACTTC
many | TRBJ1-4 | 17 | TRBV15 | TRBD1 | CATSRGTGGFTNEKLFF | TGTGCCACCAGCAGAGGGACAGGGGGCTTTACTAATGAAAAACTGTTTTTT
NA | TRBJ2-5 | 14 | TRBV20-1 | NA | CSARDSRTQETQYF | TGCAGTGCTAGAGATTCGCGGACCCAAGAGACCCAGTACTTC
NA | TRBJ2-7 | 14 | TRBV7-9 | TRBD1 | CASSFGTGGPKQYF | TGTGCCAGCAGCTTCGGGACAGGGGGACCGAAGCAGTACTTC
many | TRBJ2-7 | 15 | TRBV2 | NA | CASRREMALLEEQYF | TGTGCCAGCAGGAGGGAGATGGCCCTATTGGAGGAGCAGTACTTC
few | TRBJ1-5 | 15 | TRBV20-1 | TRBD1 | CSARGTGSGNQPQHF | TGCAGTGCTAGAGGGACAGGGTCAGGCAATCAGCCCCAGCATTTT
many | TRBJ2-7 | 14 | TRBV10-3 | TRBD2 | CAIRRLAGIGEQYF | TGTGCCATCAGGCGACTAGCGGGAATTGGCGAGCAGTACTTC
NA | TRBJ2-1 | 13 | TRBV18 | NA | CASSPPGVGEQFF | TGTGCCAGCTCACCACCAGGGGTGGGTGAGCAGTTCTTC
many | TRBJ1-1 | 14 | TRBV28 | NA | CASSLTGRRTEAFF | TGTGCCAGCAGTTTAACAGGGCGGAGGACTGAAGCTTTCTTT
many | TRBJ1-2 | 15 | TRBV27 | NA | CASSLSIGRAYGYTF | TGTGCCAGCAGTTTATCGATTGGCAGGGCCTATGGCTACACCTTC
many | TRBJ2-3 | 11 | TRBV28 | NA | CASAPADTQYF | TGTGCCAGCGCCCCGGCGGATACGCAGTATTTT
few | TRBJ2-7 | 16 | TRBV7-2 | NA | CASSPSLNDGSYEQYF | TGTGCCAGCAGCCCCAGCCTGAATGATGGCTCCTACGAGCAGTACTTC
NA | TRBJ2-2 | 17 | TRBV28 | TRBD2 | CASSLETHGGRAGELFF | TGTGCCAGCAGTTTAGAAACTCATGGCGGGAGAGCCGGGGAGCTGTTTTTT
NA | TRBJ2-7 | 15 | TRBV3-1 | NA | CASSQGIEYDYEQYF | TGTGCCAGCAGCCAAGGAATCGAGTATGACTACGAGCAGTACTTC
many | TRBJ2-6 | 14 | TRBV28 | NA | CASGAGSGANVLTF | TGTGCCAGCGGAGCAGGCTCTGGGGCCAACGTCCTGACTTTC
once | TRBJ2-1 | 14 | TRBV27 | TRBD2 | CASKAGGHYNEQFF | TGTGCCAGCAAAGCGGGAGGGCATTACAATGAGCAGTTCTTC
many | TRBJ2-7 | 16 | TRBV7-9 | NA | CASSYYLGEGTYEQYF | TGTGCCAGCAGCTACTACCTGGGCGAAGGGACCTACGAGCAGTACTTC
many | TRBJ2-5 | 14 | TRBV2 | NA | CASSEESYQETQYF | TGTGCCAGCAGTGAAGAGTCGTACCAAGAGACCCAGTACTTC
once | TRBJ2-2 | 17 | TRBV7-7 | TRBD1 | CASSFWTGGAASGELFF | TGTGCTAGCAGCTTCTGGACAGGGGGCGCGGCGTCCGGGGAGCTGTTTTTT
many | TRBJ2-7 | 14 | TRBV12-3/TRBV12-4 | TRBD2 | CASSQGLADYEQYF | TGTGCCAGCAGCCAAGGACTAGCAGACTACGAGCAGTACTTC
many | TRBJ2-1 | 14 | TRBV7-8 | NA | CASSFDILGWEQFF | TGTGCCAGCAGCTTCGACATCCTAGGTTGGGAGCAGTTCTTC
NA | TRBJ2-7 | 13 | TRBV20-1 | NA | CSAPGPLAYEQYF | TGCAGTGCGCCCGGACCACTGGCCTACGAGCAGTACTTC
NA | TRBJ2-2 | 15 | TRBV5-1 | TRBD1 | CASSFGTGGDGELFF | TGCGCCAGCAGCTTCGGGACAGGGGGCGACGGGGAGCTGTTTTTT
NA | TRBJ1-1 | 16 | TRBV18 | TRBD1 | CASSPTEQGWYTEAFF | TGTGCCAGCTCACCTACAGAACAGGGGTGGTACACTGAAGCTTTCTTT
NA | TRBJ2-7 | 14 | TRBV11-2 | NA | CASSHGGRLYEQYF | TGTGCCAGCAGCCATGGGGGGAGGCTCTACGAGCAGTACTTC
NA | TRBJ2-2 | 15 | TRBV6-1 | TRBD2 | CASSRGLAGAPELFF | TGTGCCAGCAGCCGAGGACTAGCGGGAGCTCCGGAGCTGTTTTTT
few | TRBJ2-7 | 13 | TRBV6-1 | NA | CASSAEGRDEQYF | TGTGCCAGCAGTGCTGAAGGGCGGGACGAGCAGTACTTC
few | TRBJ1-1 | 14 | TRBV5-1 | NA | CASSLVGVEGEAFF | TGCGCCAGCAGCTTGGTCGGGGTAGAGGGTGAAGCTTTCTTT
many | TRBJ2-7 | 15 | TRBV12-3/TRBV12-4 | NA | CASRLHRSSSYEQYF | TGTGCCAGCAGACTGCACAGAAGTAGCTCCTACGAGCAGTACTTC